The 9 T cell receptor beta chains given below trace back to one sample, sequenced in a study of beta chain features in type 1 diabetes. The investigators reverse transcribed all of the isolated RNA, so they sequenced expressed TCRB transcripts. TCRdb's table, derived via immunoSEQ multiplex PCR, lists solely in-frame clones and lacks some. The table has roughly 400,000 clones, approximately 16% seen once. Sequences were obtained from naive CD4+ T cells from blood. The source is a young woman in good health.

This clone was counted only a few times. The V gene is TRBV7-3, the J gene TRBJ1-2, with TRBD1 matching 7 bases. The CDR3 extends over 15 amino acids. V lost 5 bases to trimming and J lost 8 bases; unmatched junction nucleotides: 14. The V gene's germline CDR1 is SGHTA and CDR2 FQGTGA. Here the CDR3 DNA reads TGTGCCAGCAGCGCCTCAGGGGGGAGTTTCCGCGGCTACACCTTC. Translated, it gives CASSASGGSFRGYTF.

This sequence joins TRBV25-1 and TRBJ2-1; TRBD1 matches 9 bases. In germline, CDR1 is MGHDK, CDR2 SYGVNS. J gave up 5 bases and V 3 bases, and 5 bases lay outside the gene matches. CDR3 length: 15 residues. The CDR3 nucleotides are TGTGCCAGCAGTGATTGGGACAGGGACCACAATGAGCAGTTCTTC. Residues: CASSDWDRDHNEQFF.

This clone came up a few times. This sequence joins TRBV5-1 and TRBJ2-1, with TRBD2 matching 11 bases. Trimming took 1 base from V and 6 from J; bases not matched to a gene: 9. This CDR3 is 17 amino acids long. Germline V lookup: CDR1 SGHRS, CDR2 YFSETQ. CDR3 sequence: CASSLSTSGRIGNEQFF. The CDR3 DNA is TGCGCCAGCAGCTTGAGCACTAGCGGGAGAATAGGCAATGAGCAGTTCTTC.

The chain is built from TRBV6-1 and TRBJ1-5; 8 nucleotides match TRBD1. V trimming: 4 bases; J trimming: 2 bases; junction bases outside the gene matches: 4. CDR1 is MNHNS and CDR2 is SASEGT in the germline V gene. The length of the CDR3 is 15 residues. CDR3 sequence reads: CASSGDRLGNQPQHF. CDR3 DNA: TGTGCCAGCAGTGGGGACAGGTTGGGCAATCAGCCCCAGCATTTT.

The chain links TRBV25-1 to TRBJ1-5, with D maybe TRBD1 (6 bases). Trimming removed 3 bases at V and 7 bases at J, with 10 bases between. Per the germline V gene, CDR1 is MGHDK and CDR2 is SYGVNS. This CDR3 is 13 amino acids long. In nucleotides, the CDR3 is TGTGCCAGCAGTGAGTTTGACAGGCAGCCCCAGCATTTT. Translated, it gives CASSEFDRQPQHF.

In its sample, this clone was seen a few times. V gene TRBV18 combines with J gene TRBJ1-5; 8 bases fit TRBD1. The CDR3 sequence is 15 residues long. CDR1 is KGHSH and CDR2 is LQKENI in the germline V gene. J was trimmed by 2 bases and V by 6 bases; bases with no gene match: 6. The CDR3 DNA sequence: TGTGCCAGCTCTCAGGACAGGGTGGGCAATCAGCCCCAGCATTTT. Protein sequence: CASSQDRVGNQPQHF.

The chain has TRBV28 and TRBJ2-4; 7 nucleotides match TRBD2. Trimming cost V 3 bases and J 7 bases; bases outside gene matches: 3. Germline V gene lookup returns CDR1 MDHEN and CDR2 SYDVKM. The CDR3 consists of 13 residues. As DNA, the CDR3 is TGTGCCAGCAGTTTGGGGGGGGGTAACATTCAGTACTTC. This encodes CASSLGGGNIQYF.

This chain connects TRBV19 to TRBJ2-1; 12 bases map to TRBD2. This CDR3 is built from 16 residues. Trimming removed 8 bases from V and 0 bases from J; junction bases left unmatched: 5. CDR1 is LNHDA, CDR2 SQIVND, per germline (reference sequence). The CDR3 DNA follows: TGTGCCAGTCGAAAGACTAGCGGGAGCTCCTACAATGAGCAGTTCTTC. This gives the protein CASRKTSGSSYNEQFF.

The chain uses TRBV12-5 and TRBJ2-1; a possible D gene is TRBD2 (5 bases). The germline V and J ends were trimmed by 0 bases and 6 bases, with 15 bases remaining between them. The CDR3 is 16 residues long. Germline CDR1 reads LGHNT; CDR2 reads FRNRAP. CDR3 DNA sequence: TGTGCTAGTGGTTTGGTAAGATCGGGGTACGTCAATGAGCAGTTCTTC. Translating gives CASGLVRSGYVNEQFF.